These 20 T cell receptor beta chains were all obtained from the same sample, sequenced in a study of shared clonotypes between healthy human individuals. TCRdb's copy holds only in-frame clones and misses some; the assay was immunoSEQ multiplex PCR. The profile covers about 180,000 clones, with roughly 91% appearing a single time and 0.067% taken by the ten largest. The sequencing input was naive CD4+ T cells sorted from blood. As to subset: CD45RA+ positively selected. These receptors came from a woman aged 25 to 39 in good health.

This clone occurred once. V gene TRBV14 combines with J gene TRBJ1-1; 10 bases are shared with TRBD1. The CDR3 is made up of 14 amino acids. Trimming at V came to 3 bases and at J to 10 bases, leaving 8 bases not matched to a gene. Germline V gene sequence: CDR1 SGHDN, CDR2 FVKESK. The CDR3 protein is CASSQRGQGNTAFF. CDR3 DNA: TGTGCCAGCAGCCAGAGGGGACAGGGGAATACAGCTTTCTTT.

This clone was recorded a few times. The chain carries TRBV5-1 and TRBJ1-2; 10 positions agree with TRBD1. CDR3 length equals 14 residues. Trimming took 6 bases from V and 7 from J; bases not matched to a gene: 9. Germline CDR1 reads SGHRS; CDR2 reads YFSETQ. The CDR3 DNA sequence: TGCGCCAGCAAAACCGGGACAGGGGATTTTGGCTACACCTTC. Its translation: CASKTGTGDFGYTF.

The genes are TRBV11-2 and TRBJ2-7; D is tentatively TRBD1 or TRBD2 (7 bases each). This CDR3 has 14 amino acids. Trimming shortened V by 5 bases and J by 4 bases, and 15 bases separated the two germline ends. Per the germline V gene, CDR1 is SGHAT and CDR2 is FQNNGV. In nucleotides, the CDR3 is TGTGCCAGCAGCCCTCTCAGGGGGGGTTACGAGCAGTACTTC. Residues: CASSPLRGGYEQYF.

The gene calls are TRBV19 and TRBJ1-2; no reliable D call. The V end was cut by 7 bases, the J end by 2 bases, with 17 bases between. In germline, CDR1 is LNHDA, CDR2 SQIVND (reference sequence). The CDR3 extends over 15 amino acids. The CDR3 DNA sequence: TGTGCCAGTAATTTTTTAGGAGAACCAAACTATGGCTACACCTTC. Translation gives CASNFLGEPNYGYTF.

The J gene is TRBJ1-3, the V gene TRBV9, with D possibly matching TRBD1 (5 bases). CDR1 is SGDLS, CDR2 YYNGEE, per germline. V lost 0 bases and J 3 bases, leaving 13 bases between the germline ends. The CDR3 contains 16 residues. The CDR3 DNA is TGTGCCAGCAGCGTAGGGGGTGGGACTTTTGGAAACACCATATATTTT. It codes for CASSVGGGTFGNTIYF.

This sequence joins TRBV11-2 and TRBJ2-7, with 15 positions matching TRBD2. V shed 1 base and J 4 bases; nucleotides not matched to a gene: 2. This CDR3 region has 16 residues. Germline-derived CDR1 and CDR2 are SGHAT and FQNNGV. The CDR3 DNA sequence: TGTGCCAGCAGCTTAGGGACTAGCGGGAGGGTATACGAGCAGTACTTC. It is translated as CASSLGTSGRVYEQYF.

The V and J genes are TRBV27 and TRBJ2-3; D is unresolved. This CDR3 has 15 amino acids. Germline lookup yields CDR1 MNHEY and CDR2 SMNVEV (reference sequence). Trimming shortened V by 2 bases and J by 2 bases, and 11 bases separated the two germline ends. The CDR3 DNA follows: TGTGCCAGCAGTTTACTCGGAGCTTCCACAGATACGCAGTATTTT. Translation: CASSLLGASTDTQYF.

CDR3 amino acids: CASIPGLSYNEQFF. The CDR3 region has the DNA TGTGCCAGCATTCCGGGCCTATCATACAATGAGCAGTTCTTC. This sequence joins TRBV2 and TRBJ2-1; D unclear. CDR3 length: 14 amino acids. Germline loops: CDR1 SNHLY, CDR2 FYNNEI. Trimming pared 7 bases from V and 4 bases from J, leaving 14 bases between.

V gene TRBV27 combines with J gene TRBJ1-3; D not resolved. V lost 6 bases, J lost 5 bases, and 11 bases lay in between. Per germline, CDR1 MNHEY and CDR2 SMNVEV (reference sequence). There are 13 residues in the CDR3. CDR3: CASRGIGRNTIYF. The CDR3 coding sequence is TGTGCCAGCAGGGGAATAGGGAGAAACACCATATATTTT.

V is TRBV9 and J is TRBJ2-3; the match to TRBD2 covers 10 bases. Germline loops: CDR1 SGDLS, CDR2 YYNGEE. With 1 base clipped from V and 6 bases from J, the junction kept 8 bases outside the gene matches. The CDR3 loop spans 16 amino acids. The CDR3 DNA follows: TGTGCCAGCAGCGTAAGGACTAGCGGACTCGGGGATACGCAGTATTTT. Amino acids: CASSVRTSGLGDTQYF.

The chain has TRBV19 and TRBJ2-6, with TRBD2 as a possible D gene (7 bases). Trimming took off 5 bases at V and 2 bases at J, with 19 bases between the two ends. The CDR3 is 18 amino acids. Germline V gene data show CDR1 as LNHDA and CDR2 as SQIVND (reference sequence). The CDR3 loop reads CASSWGGRASPGANVLTF. The CDR3 bases are TGTGCCAGTAGTTGGGGGGGCAGGGCTTCGCCTGGGGCCAACGTCCTGACTTTC.

The chain combines TRBV30 with TRBJ1-5; no firm D call. Trimming removed 1 base from V and 3 bases from J, with 7 bases in between. The CDR3 is 13 residues long. Germline V lookup: CDR1 GTSNPN, CDR2 SVGIG (reference sequence). CDR3 loop: CAWSGPNNQPQHF. The CDR3 nucleotides read TGTGCCTGGAGTGGACCGAACAATCAGCCCCAGCATTTT.

The gene calls are TRBV9 and TRBJ2-2; the D gene is possibly TRBD2 (6 bases). CDR1 and CDR2 (germline): SGDLS, YYNGEE. There are 16 residues in the CDR3. Trimming stripped 0 bases from V and 7 bases from J, with 16 bases between. Written as DNA, the CDR3 is TGTGCCAGCAGCGTAGCGGCGGGGCGGCGCGGCGGGGAGCTGTTTTTT. Translated: CASSVAAGRRGGELFF.

The rearrangement links TRBV6-5 to TRBJ2-3; D is unresolved. Between the trimmed V and J ends, which lost 6 bases and 2 bases, there was a span of 9 bases. The CDR3 has 13 residues. The germline CDR1 and CDR2 sequences are MNHEY and SVGAGI. The CDR3 sequence is CASRDGITDTQYF. CDR3 sequence (DNA): TGTGCCAGCAGGGACGGAATCACAGATACGCAGTATTTT.

The rearrangement joins TRBV6-1 to TRBJ1-3, with D possibly matching TRBD1 (6 bases). The V and J ends lost 4 bases and 2 bases respectively, with 9 bases between them. The CDR3 consists of 14 residues. The germline V gene encodes CDR1 MNHNS and CDR2 SASEGT. CDR3 coding DNA: TGTGCCAGCAGTGGTTACAGGGCTGGAAACACCATATATTTT. Translated: CASSGYRAGNTIYF.

The chain carries TRBV5-1 and TRBJ1-2, with D possibly being TRBD1 (6 bases). Germline CDR1 is SGHRS and CDR2 is YFSETQ. This CDR3 contains 14 residues. Trimming left V 0 bases short and J 3 bases short, with 9 bases between. The CDR3 coding sequence is TGCGCCAGCAGCTTGGCCCCAGGGGACTATGGCTACACCTTC. Translating gives CASSLAPGDYGYTF. Full variable domain (outside the CDR3, taken from reference TRBV5-1 and TRBJ1-2): KAGVTQTPRYLIKTRGQQVTLSCSPISGHRSVSWYQQTPGQGLQFLFEYFSETQRNKGNFPGRFSGRQFSNSRSEMNVSTLELGDSALYLCASSLAPGDYGYTFGSGTRLTVV.

The V and J genes are TRBV18 and TRBJ2-7; D is ambiguous. The V end lost 3 bases, the J end lost 3 bases, and 15 bases lay between the germline ends. Germline lookup yields CDR1 KGHSH and CDR2 LQKENI. CDR3 length: 15 residues. DNA for the CDR3: TGTGCCAGCTCACCTAGGGCCCAGACCTTCTACGAGCAGTACTTC. The encoded protein is CASSPRAQTFYEQYF.

The CDR3 bases are TGCGCCAGCAGCTTGGTGGGCGGCTTTCTGGATGAGCAGTTCTTC. Its translation is CASSLVGGFLDEQFF. The rearrangement uses TRBV5-1 and TRBJ2-1, with D uncertain. Per germline, CDR1 SGHRS and CDR2 YFSETQ. Trimming removed 0 bases from V and 8 bases from J, with 15 bases in between. This CDR3 contains 15 residues.

The chain uses TRBV28 and TRBJ1-1; TRBD1 matches at 7 bases. CDR1 is MDHEN and CDR2 is SYDVKM in the germline V gene. With V trimmed by 4 bases and J by 0 bases, 5 bases remained unmatched. There are 15 residues in the CDR3. Here the CDR3 reads CASSSGTAMNTEAFF. CDR3 nucleotides: TGTGCCAGCAGTTCTGGGACAGCCATGAACACTGAAGCTTTCTTT.

The gene calls are TRBV28 and TRBJ2-7, with D tentatively TRBD1 (6 bases). In germline, CDR1 is MDHEN, CDR2 SYDVKM. Trimming pared 2 bases from V and 5 bases from J, leaving 13 bases between. The CDR3 has 14 residues. The CDR3 region has the DNA TGTGCCAGCAGTTTAAACCCAGGGGTACACGAGCAGTACTTC. Its protein product is CASSLNPGVHEQYF.